This T cell receptor (beta chain) was sequenced during a study of metastatic and nonmetastatic thyroid tumors. In the study overall: Where malignant and benign thyroid patients were concerned, repertoires were compared across blood and tumor or nodule tissue.

This clone was counted at least ten times. Its antigen is undetermined. Regarding the study as a whole: TCR beta diversity was reportedly significantly higher in malignant thyroid tumors than benign nodules, in blood and tumor.

The length of the CDR3 is 15 residues. Trimming took off 1 base at V and 5 bases at J, with 11 bases between the two ends. The germline gives CDR1 KGHDR, CDR2 SFDVKD. Prior to thyroid surgery, none of the patients had received any treatment. In the study's own analysis: For papillary thyroid cancer, a distant-metastasis classifier was constructed from CDR3 differences observed across clinicopathological groups. TCRdb used MiXCR to call clones anew from the PCR reads. The V and J calls reflect TCRdb's pipeline rather than the authors' work. The table has 85,000 to 100,000 clones, roughly 13% seen once; the top ten hold about 11%.

J is TRBJ2-1 and V is TRBV24-1; D might be TRBD2 (6 bases). The sample comprised blood. The receptor comes from a female donor with papillary thyroid cancer or a benign thyroid nodule (not recorded which). Some clones in this sample may be carry-over from other donors' samples. In nucleotides, the CDR3 is TGTGCCACCAGTGATTTACCGGGACTGAACAATGAGCAGTTCTTC. It encodes CATSDLPGLNNEQFF.